The 17 T cell receptor beta chains below were found in one sample sequenced in a study of blood T cell repertoires in COVID-19. Sequencing was performed with immunoSEQ multiplex PCR; in TCRdb, only in-frame clones are kept and a portion is missing. The sample includes more than 200,000 clones, about 89% seen only once; the top ten take over 4%. The sample taken for sequencing was PBMCs or T cells enriched from blood (not recorded which). These receptor sequences come from a woman in her 30s who had recovered from COVID-19.

This clone was observed a single time. V gene TRBV13 combines with J gene TRBJ2-3, with D perhaps TRBD2 (6 bases). V was shortened by 0 bases and J by 0 bases, with 7 bases between the two germline ends. The CDR3 is 15 residues long. From germline, CDR1 is PRHDT and CDR2 FYEKMQ (reference sequence). CDR3 sequence: CASSLGSGSTDTQYF. CDR3 nucleotide sequence: TGTGCCAGCAGCTTAGGGAGCGGGAGCACAGATACGCAGTATTTT. The full variable domain, rest sourced from reference TRBV13 and TRBJ2-3, is AAGVIQSPRHLIKEKRETATLKCYPIPRHDTVYWYQQGPGQDPQFLISFYEKMQSDKGSIPDRFSAQQFSDYHSELNMSSLELGDSALYFCASSLGSGSTDTQYFGPGTRLTVL.

This clone has just a few counts. The chain uses TRBV28 and TRBJ2-3, with 10 bases identical to TRBD2. CDR1 is MDHEN, CDR2 SYDVKM, per germline. This CDR3 comprises 18 residues. Unmatched junction bases numbered 10, after V lost 1 base and J lost 3 bases. The CDR3 coding sequence is TGTGCCAGCAGTTTATTGGGAGCGGGAGGGCCGAGTACAGATACGCAGTATTTT. Protein sequence: CASSLLGAGGPSTDTQYF.

The genes are TRBV5-6 and TRBJ2-5, with TRBD2 as a possible D gene (7 bases). From germline, CDR1 is SGHDT and CDR2 YYEEEE. With 4 bases removed from V and 3 bases from J, the gap between germline ends came to 16 bases. The CDR3 loop spans 15 amino acids. The CDR3 reads CASSLKGGDKETQYF. CDR3 nucleotides: TGTGCCAGCAGCCTCAAGGGGGGGGATAAAGAGACCCAGTACTTC.

The chain recombines TRBV6-2 or TRBV6-3 with TRBJ2-3; TRBD2 aligns across 10 bases. The CDR3 extends over 15 amino acids. CDR1 is MNHEY, CDR2 SVGEGT, per germline. The ends lost 4 bases at V and 4 bases at J; junction bases unmatched: 5. The CDR3 nucleotides read TGTGCCAGCAGTTGGAGCGGGAGGGCGGCAGATACGCAGTATTTT. This encodes CASSWSGRAADTQYF.

The chain uses TRBV5-3 and TRBJ1-2; 8 nucleotides agree with TRBD1. TRBV5-3 is identified as an open reading frame with a role that is uncertain. The trim removed 4 bases at V and 2 bases at J, leaving 1 base unmatched. This CDR3 is 13 amino acids long. The CDR3: CARSRQGNYGYTF. The CDR3 coding sequence is TGTGCCAGAAGCCGACAGGGGAACTATGGCTACACCTTC.

V is TRBV11-2 and J is TRBJ1-3; D is undetermined. This CDR3 is built from 14 residues. V lost 6 bases and J 1 base, leaving 10 bases between the germline ends. Germline-derived CDR1 and CDR2 are SGHAT and FQNNGV. CDR3 region: CASRPFQSGNTIYF. DNA for the CDR3: TGTGCCAGCAGACCATTTCAGTCTGGAAACACCATATATTTT.

V gene TRBV12-5 combines with J gene TRBJ2-2, with a possible D match to TRBD2 (6 bases). The V end was cut by 7 bases, the J end by 7 bases, with 13 bases between. The length of the CDR3 is 13 residues. Germline CDR1 LGHNT, CDR2 FRNRAP. The CDR3 DNA sequence: TGTGCTAGTGCCCTGGACGGGGGCGGGGAGCTGTTTTTT. It codes for CASALDGGGELFF.

V and J are TRBV29-1 and TRBJ1-2; TRBD1 is a possible D gene (6 bases). Trimming took off 5 bases at V and 8 bases at J, with 21 bases between the two ends. The CDR3 loop spans 14 amino acids. Germline CDR1 SQVTM, CDR2 ANQGSEA. CDR3 amino acids: CSVKNLQGLKGYTF. CDR3 DNA: TGCAGCGTTAAAAATCTACAGGGATTGAAGGGCTACACCTTC.

This clone was seen more than once but under ten times. The chain joins TRBV11-3 to TRBJ2-7, with D possibly TRBD2 on 6 matching bases. V was trimmed by 0 bases and J by 7 bases, leaving 10 bases between them. Germline-derived CDR1 and CDR2 are SGHNT and YENEEA. This CDR3 region has 13 residues. This CDR3 reads CASSLDGGREQYF. Written as DNA, the CDR3 is TGTGCCAGCAGCTTAGACGGGGGTAGAGAGCAGTACTTC.

The rearrangement uses TRBV28 and TRBJ1-2; D gene ambiguous. The ends were cut back, 3 bases at V and 5 bases at J, with 10 bases in the middle. CDR3 length: 13 residues. Germline V CDR1 and CDR2: MDHEN, SYDVKM. CDR3 amino acids: CASSLPNRYGYTF. The CDR3 DNA follows: TGTGCCAGCAGTTTGCCCAACCGGTATGGCTACACCTTC.

This chain links TRBV7-3 with TRBJ2-2; perhaps TRBD2 as D (7 bases). This CDR3 region has 16 residues. Deletions cut 5 bases from V and 5 bases from J, with 18 bases between. CDR1 is SGHTA, CDR2 FQGTGA, per germline. In nucleotides, the CDR3 is TGTGCCAGCAGCGCCGCTAGCGGAGGGGGGACCGGGGAGCTGTTTTTT. Residues: CASSAASGGGTGELFF.

As DNA, the CDR3 is TGTGCCAGCAGCGCGGGACTAGCGGGATCCGAGACCCAGTACTTC. Protein product: CASSAGLAGSETQYF. V is TRBV7-3 and J is TRBJ2-5, with 13 bases identical to TRBD2. V gave up 5 bases and J gave up 5 bases; unmatched junction bases: 5. From germline, CDR1 is SGHTA and CDR2 FQGTGA. This CDR3 contains 15 residues.

In this sample, this clone turned up a few times. The V gene is TRBV27, the J gene TRBJ1-2; tentative D call: TRBD1 (5 bases). With 3 bases removed from V and 8 bases from J, the gap between germline ends came to 22 bases. The germline CDR1 and CDR2 sequences are MNHEY and SMNVEV (reference sequence). The CDR3 runs to 16 residues. The CDR3 nucleotides are TGTGCCAGCAGTTTTATGGCAGGGTTAGGTGGGGAAGGCTACACCTTC. Translating it yields CASSFMAGLGGEGYTF.

The chain links TRBV28 to TRBJ2-7; 10 bases are a match to TRBD2. Germline CDR1 reads MDHEN; CDR2 reads SYDVKM. The CDR3 contains 15 residues. V dropped 4 bases and J dropped 2; count of bases not matched to a gene: 5. This CDR3 is CASSSPSGSPYEQYF. CDR3 DNA sequence: TGTGCCAGCAGTTCTCCTAGCGGGAGCCCCTACGAGCAGTACTTC.

The chain is built from TRBV27 and TRBJ1-2; 7 bases agree with TRBD1. The CDR3 is made up of 17 amino acids. Germline CDR1 reads MNHEY; CDR2 reads SMNVEV (reference sequence). V was clipped by 2 bases and J by 4 bases; unmatched bases: 13. This CDR3 is CASSLRSRGSPIYGYTF. CDR3 DNA: TGTGCCAGCAGTTTAAGATCCAGGGGGTCTCCTATCTATGGCTACACCTTC.

The CDR3 protein is CASSPGTGEGKPQHF. As DNA, the CDR3 is TGTGCCAGCAGCCCAGGGACAGGGGAGGGGAAGCCCCAGCATTTT. This chain connects TRBV5-6 to TRBJ1-5; 10 nucleotides align to TRBD1. V gave up 4 bases and J gave up 8 bases; unmatched junction bases: 9. This CDR3 has 15 residues. Germline loops: CDR1 SGHDT, CDR2 YYEEEE. Drawing the rest from reference TRBV5-6 and TRBJ1-5, the complete variable domain is DAGVTQSPTHLIKTRGQQVTLRCSPKSGHDTVSWYQQALGQGPQFIFQYYEEEERQRGNFPDRFSGHQFPNYSSELNVNALLLGDSALYLCASSPGTGEGKPQHFGDGTRLSIL.

This chain links TRBV9 with TRBJ2-7; TRBD1 is a possible D gene (5 bases). In germline, CDR1 is SGDLS, CDR2 YYNGEE. The CDR3 spans 14 residues. Trimming took off 4 bases at V and 2 bases at J, with 13 bases between the two ends. The CDR3 reads CASSPGRRPYEQYF. The CDR3 region has the DNA TGTGCCAGCAGCCCAGGGCGGCGGCCCTACGAGCAGTACTTC.